This T cell receptor beta chain was documented in a study of T cells after yellow fever vaccination. Study outcomes and limitations: Clones that expanded after primary vaccination mostly reappeared after the booster (96% CD4, 88% CD8).

TCRdb reanalysed the 5' RACE reads using MiXCR and keeps one entry per CDR3 protein. The sample holds under 250,000 distinct CDR3 sequences; 6.9% are singletons and the top ten take roughly 0.9%. Trimming left V 4 bases short and J 1 base short, with 15 bases between. Germline V CDR1 and CDR2: SGHRS, YFSETQ. The length of the CDR3 is 15 residues. The sample holds a few counts of this clonotype. Its cognate antigen is unknown. This receptor was taken from a young man who received the YFV17D yellow fever vaccine. The genes are TRBV5-1 and TRBJ2-7, with D maybe TRBD1 (5 bases). The starting material was CD4+ T cells sorted from PBMCs, obtained 15 days after the yellow fever booster vaccination. Written as DNA, the CDR3 is TGCGCCAGCAGCCTACCTAGACAGCCTTCCTACGAGCAGTACTTC. Residues: CASSLPRQPSYEQYF.